Listed below are T cell receptor beta chains from one sample, sequenced in a study of patients and donors after allogeneic stem cell transplantation. TCRdb processed the RT-PCR reads anew with MiXCR; each CDR3 protein has one entry. The profile covers roughly 960,000 distinct CDR3 sequences, with about a sixth appearing a single time and around 6% taken by the ten largest. The sequencing input was blood, either unsorted or a sorted T cell fraction (not recorded which). The receptors were sampled from a human donor who was either an allogeneic HSCT recipient or a stem cell or donor lymphocyte infusion donor (not recorded which). It is not recorded whose cells these are; they may come from a transplant donor. The CDR3 runs from the conserved cysteine through the conserved F or W. D genes are given only for firm matches.

d_call	v_call	j_call	cdr3_aa
TRBD1	TRBV12-3/TRBV12-4	TRBJ2-1	CASSFGTGNEQFF
-	TRBV18	TRBJ2-1	CASSPTQGGNEQFF
-	TRBV5-1	TRBJ1-1	CASSLVAWNFEAFF
-	TRBV7-2	TRBJ1-6	CASSPLWSSYNSPLHF
-	TRBV5-1	TRBJ2-7	CASSSTDYEQYF
-	TRBV9	TRBJ2-3	CASSVGPRADTQYF
TRBD2	TRBV7-2	TRBJ2-2	CASSSLSGENTGELFF
TRBD2	TRBV9	TRBJ2-7	CASSVEGAGGSEQYF
-	TRBV4-1	TRBJ1-2	CASSSPGQTYGYTF
-	TRBV6-5	TRBJ1-3	CASSYSGVTSGNTIYF
-	TRBV28	TRBJ2-1	CASSPGDNSNEQFF
TRBD1	TRBV4-3	TRBJ2-2	CASSRRPGQGAGELFF
-	TRBV11-3	TRBJ1-1	CASSPGPGAEAFF
-	TRBV6-5	TRBJ1-2	CASSRDGYGYTF
TRBD2	TRBV18	TRBJ2-1	CASSPRPSGGAVYNEQFF
-	TRBV4-1	TRBJ1-6	CASSPPRSPLHF
-	TRBV12-3/TRBV12-4	TRBJ2-3	CASGTGTQYF
-	TRBV27	TRBJ2-7	CASIYWLRQQLPSSYEQYF
TRBD2	TRBV4-3	TRBJ2-2	CASSQGGGALTGELFF
-	TRBV24-1	TRBJ2-2	CATSTTYDGPGELFF
-	TRBV20-1	TRBJ2-3	CSARGPGPGSTDTQYF
-	TRBV4-2	TRBJ1-2	CASSQDWGRGYTF
-	TRBV6-5	TRBJ1-2	CASSYWRQDPGGYTF
-	TRBV29-1	TRBJ2-1	CSVEGGGGGQFNEQFF
-	TRBV20-1	TRBJ1-2	CSAIRTRSIYTF
-	TRBV7-9	TRBJ1-1	CASSLDWGYTEAFF
-	TRBV15	TRBJ2-1	CATSRDRPRQGWGDEQFF
-	TRBV12-3/TRBV12-4	TRBJ1-4	CASSSGRIPEGGKLFF
TRBD2	TRBV5-6	TRBJ2-2	CASSFGTSGELFF
-	TRBV20-1	TRBJ2-2	CSAYIGTGELFF
TRBD1	TRBV20-1	TRBJ2-7	CSASDGGTGLYEQYF
-	TRBV6-2/TRBV6-3	TRBJ2-2	CASSQTGFSSGELFF
-	TRBV10-3	TRBJ2-3	CAFRAGPSSTDTQYF
TRBD1	TRBV5-1	TRBJ1-1	CASSLVPRDSRRDTEAFF
TRBD1	TRBV5-1	TRBJ1-4	CASSSTGTGVEKLFF
-	TRBV12-3/TRBV12-4	TRBJ1-2	CASSRASGSDYGYTF
-	TRBV6-5	TRBJ1-6	CASSYFLGAPYSPLHF
-	TRBV12-3/TRBV12-4	TRBJ2-2	CASSLDVFTGELFF
TRBD2	TRBV3-1	TRBJ2-1	CASSHGTSGSSQSSYNEQFF
-	TRBV12-3/TRBV12-4	TRBJ1-2	CASSLRTTNYGYTF
TRBD1	TRBV27	TRBJ2-7	CASSSLGQADEQYF